These 20 T cell receptor beta chains share one sample of origin, sequenced in a study of vaccination effects on CD4 cells after COVID-19. Generated by immunoSEQ multiplex PCR, the TCRdb table keeps only in-frame clones and is missing some. The sample gives approximately 74,000 clones, around 79% of which show up once; about 2.9% is in the top ten. Antigens of these TCRs are unknown. With the ViraFEST assay, the study expanded antigen-specific CD4+ T cells using viral peptide pools, then sequenced them. Following a roughly 9-day culture, CD4+ T cells were purified. All vaccine recipients tested negative for nucleocapsid antibodies and had never contracted SARS-CoV-2 infection. The specimen comprised CD4+ T cells from PBMCs cultured with HCoV-NL63 spike peptides, sampled before COVID-19 vaccination. The source of these receptors is a human donor who received a COVID-19 vaccine.

J is TRBJ1-1 and V is TRBV7-9; D gene ambiguous. The V end was cut by 7 bases, the J end by 3 bases, with 9 bases between. This CDR3 comprises 12 residues. The germline V gene has CDR1 SEHNR and CDR2 FQNEAQ (reference sequence). DNA of the CDR3: TGTGCCAGCACCAGGTCAGACACTGAAGCTTTCTTT. Translated: CASTRSDTEAFF.

This clone was recorded a few times. V and J are TRBV5-4 and TRBJ1-1; 8 bases line up with TRBD1. CDR3 length equals 16 residues. V lost 1 base to trimming and J lost 4 bases; unmatched junction nucleotides: 9. Germline CDR1 reads SGHNT; CDR2 reads YYREEE (reference sequence). The CDR3 DNA sequence: TGTGCCAGCAGCTTGCAACAGGGGGTGGGGGGCACTGAAGCTTTCTTT. Protein: CASSLQQGVGGTEAFF.

The chain employs TRBV4-1 and TRBJ2-2; 7 bases align to TRBD2. Germline assignment: CDR1 MGHRA and CDR2 YSYEKL. The CDR3 has 17 residues. Trimming took 2 bases from V and 1 from J; bases not matched to a gene: 7. In DNA form, the CDR3 reads TGCGCCAGCAGCCAACCTGCAGCGGGGCTGAACACCGGGGAGCTGTTTTTT. This gives the protein CASSQPAAGLNTGELFF.

This chain joins TRBV2 and TRBJ1-2, with 9 bases fitting TRBD1. Trimming took 7 bases from V and 2 from J; bases not matched to a gene: 5. There are 14 residues in the CDR3. Germline V gene sequence: CDR1 SNHLY, CDR2 FYNNEI. Written as DNA, the CDR3 is TGTGCCAGCACCATTGACAGGGGGAACTATGGCTACACCTTC. This encodes CASTIDRGNYGYTF.

The V gene is TRBV5-6, the J gene TRBJ2-2; TRBD2 agrees at 7 bases. The CDR3 runs 16 residues. Germline CDR1 and CDR2: SGHDT and YYEEEE. The J segment lost 2 bases and the V segment lost 2 bases, leaving 6 bases of the junction unmatched. CDR3 in amino acids: CASSFHRGGNTGELFF. CDR3 nucleotides: TGTGCCAGCAGCTTCCACCGCGGGGGAAACACCGGGGAGCTGTTTTTT.

V and J are TRBV18 and TRBJ1-2; 8 bases are shared with TRBD1. Unmatched junction bases numbered 16, after V lost 3 bases and J lost 4 bases. The CDR3 runs to 18 residues. Germline CDR1 reads KGHSH; CDR2 reads LQKENI. The CDR3 sequence: CASSPLEPGTGERYGYTF. The CDR3 DNA is TGTGCCAGCTCACCCCTGGAACCCGGGACAGGAGAACGCTATGGCTACACCTTC.

The chain is built from TRBV15 and TRBJ2-1; D may be TRBD1 (5 bases). The V end lost 6 bases, the J end lost 3 bases, and 12 bases lay between the germline ends. There are 14 residues in the CDR3. CDR1 and CDR2 (germline): LNHNV, YYDKDF (reference sequence). The CDR3 reads CATRRQTIYNEQFF. The CDR3 DNA sequence: TGTGCCACCAGGAGACAGACCATCTACAATGAGCAGTTCTTC.

The gene calls are TRBV11-2 and TRBJ1-2, with TRBD1 matching over 9 bases. Per the germline V gene, CDR1 is SGHAT and CDR2 is FQNNGV. The CDR3 covers 15 residues. Trimming took 6 bases from V and 1 from J; bases not matched to a gene: 6. CDR3: CASSRGTGNNYGYTF. The CDR3 DNA reads TGTGCCAGCAGTCGGGGGACAGGGAATAACTATGGCTACACCTTC.

For this clone: Compared with germline, one end of the junction differs, possibly owing to a read error. The genes are TRBV24-1 and TRBJ1-5, with D perhaps matching TRBD1 (5 bases). Germline CDR1 is KGHDR and CDR2 is SFDVKD. CDR3 length equals 13 residues. This CDR3 reads CATTDKGNQPQHF. In nucleotides, the CDR3 is TGTGCAACCACGGACAAGGGCAATCAGCCCCAGCATTTT.

This chain connects TRBV2 to TRBJ2-3; D ambiguous. The CDR3 is 13 residues long. Germline V gene lookup returns CDR1 SNHLY and CDR2 FYNNEI. Trimming pared 4 bases from V and 2 bases from J, leaving 7 bases between. CDR3 residues: CASSGLYTDTQYF. In nucleotides, the CDR3 is TGTGCCAGCAGTGGACTGTACACAGATACGCAGTATTTT.

This chain links TRBV5-1 with TRBJ1-2; D gene ambiguous. Trimming pared 0 bases from V and 5 bases from J, leaving 5 bases between. This CDR3 is built from 12 residues. The germline V gene encodes CDR1 SGHRS and CDR2 YFSETQ. As DNA, the CDR3 is TGCGCCAGCAGCTTGGGACTATATGGCTACACCTTC. This sequence encodes CASSLGLYGYTF.

The V gene is TRBV12-3 or TRBV12-4, the J gene TRBJ2-7; 9 bases map to TRBD1. The V and J ends lost 6 bases and 6 bases, in that order; junction bases with no gene match: 6. The CDR3 sequence is 13 residues long. The CDR3 nucleotides read TGTGCCAGCAGCTACACGGACAGGGGCGAGCAGTACGTC. It encodes CASSYTDRGEQYV.

The chain employs TRBV19 and TRBJ2-2, with D unclear. Germline V gene lookup returns CDR1 LNHDA and CDR2 SQIVND (reference sequence). V lost 6 bases and J lost 4, with 18 bases in between. CDR3 length: 16 residues. CDR3 amino acids: CASRIHIGPSTGELFF. The CDR3 nucleotides read TGTGCCAGTAGAATACACATTGGGCCTAGCACCGGGGAGCTGTTTTTT.

V usage is TRBV3-1 (or the pseudogene TRBV3-2) and J usage is TRBJ2-7; 8 nucleotides line up with TRBD1. From germline, CDR1 is LGHDT and CDR2 YNNKEL (reference sequence). The trim removed 4 bases at V and 5 bases at J, leaving 1 base unmatched. This CDR3 has 12 residues. CDR3 sequence: CASSRTGHEQYV. The CDR3 DNA sequence: TGTGCCAGCAGCCGGACAGGGCACGAGCAGTACGTC.

This chain connects TRBV4-2 to TRBJ2-1; a weak D match, TRBD2 (5 bases). The germline CDR1 and CDR2 sequences are LGHNA and YNFKEQ. V was trimmed by 0 bases and J by 8 bases, leaving 8 bases between them. The CDR3 contains 13 residues. The CDR3 is CASSQEEGYEQFF. The CDR3 region has the DNA TGTGCCAGCAGCCAAGAAGAGGGATATGAGCAGTTCTTC.

The rearrangement uses TRBV3-1 (or the pseudogene TRBV3-2) and TRBJ1-3, with D hard to call. This CDR3 spans 15 amino acids. Germline V gene sequence: CDR1 LGHDT, CDR2 YNNKEL (reference sequence). Trimming took off 1 base at V and 2 bases at J, with 9 bases between the two ends. The CDR3 bases are TGTGCCAGCAGCCAAGGACGGGGTGCTGGAAACACCATATATTTT. Translated: CASSQGRGAGNTIYF.

The chain carries TRBV24-1 and TRBJ2-3; D may match TRBD1 or TRBD2 (5 bases each). Germline V gene data show CDR1 as KGHDR and CDR2 as SFDVKD. V lost 9 bases to trimming and J lost 2 bases, with 14 bases between them. The CDR3 is 14 amino acids. For the CDR3, the DNA is TGTGCCACCCGGGCGCCAGGGACCACAGATACGCAGTATTTT. Its translation: CATRAPGTTDTQYF.

The chain combines TRBV7-6 with TRBJ2-6, with D uncertain. From germline, CDR1 is SGHVS and CDR2 FNYEAQ. The V end lost 5 bases, the J end lost 0 bases, and 8 bases lay between the germline ends. The CDR3 loop spans 15 amino acids. CDR3 coding DNA: TGTGCCAGCAGCCCCATCGACTCTGGGGCCAACGTCCTGACTTTC. Translation: CASSPIDSGANVLTF.

The rearrangement joins TRBV29-1 to TRBJ1-2; TRBD1 is a possible D gene (6 bases). Trimming pared 4 bases from V and 2 bases from J, leaving 11 bases between. CDR1 is SQVTM and CDR2 is ANQGSEA in the germline V gene. This CDR3 spans 13 amino acids. CDR3 DNA sequence: TGCAGCGTTGTCTTAGGACAGAACTATGGCTACACCTTC. It specifies CSVVLGQNYGYTF.

The rearrangement links TRBV6-1 to TRBJ2-1; the D is unclear. Trimming took off 1 base at V and 6 bases at J, with 10 bases between the two ends. Germline CDR1 reads MNHNS; CDR2 reads SASEGT. The CDR3 consists of 14 residues. CDR3 bases: TGTGCCAGCAGTGAAGGACGGTGGGTCAATGAGCAGTTCTTC. Protein sequence: CASSEGRWVNEQFF.